The 14 T cell receptor beta chains in this list originate from one sample, sequenced in a study of T cell responses to AZD1222 COVID-19 vaccine. TCRdb keeps only in-frame clones here, not all; method: immunoSEQ multiplex PCR. The profile shows roughly 70,000 clones, 79% of them singletons. The sample here was peripheral blood, taken on day 0 of MenACWY control vaccination. The receptors were gathered from an adult in good health.

The rearrangement uses TRBV6-5 and TRBJ1-3, with TRBD1 as a possible D gene (5 bases). The CDR3 spans 13 residues. CDR1 is MNHEY and CDR2 is SVGAGI in the germline V gene. V dropped 6 bases and J dropped 8 bases, with 14 bases sitting between them. CDR3 sequence: CASRTLPGDTIYF. The CDR3 DNA is TGTGCCAGCAGGACGTTGCCGGGGGACACCATATATTTT.

This clone was counted between two and nine times. This rearrangement joins TRBV5-4 to TRBJ2-1; 9 bases line up with TRBD1. The CDR3 has 16 amino acids. V trimming: 2 bases; J trimming: 7 bases; junction bases outside the gene matches: 10. Germline values: CDR1 SGHNT, CDR2 YYREEE (reference sequence). This CDR3 is CASSFGGRDRANEQFF. CDR3 DNA: TGTGCCAGCAGCTTTGGGGGGAGGGACAGGGCTAATGAGCAGTTCTTC.

This chain joins TRBV6-5 and TRBJ1-1; maybe TRBD1 (6 bases). The germline gives CDR1 MNHEY, CDR2 SVGAGI. V gave up 2 bases and J gave up 5 bases, with 9 bases separating them. There are 13 residues in the CDR3. The DNA for the CDR3 is TGTGCCAGCAGTTACAACCAGGGGACTGAAGCTTTCTTT. Translated, it gives CASSYNQGTEAFF.

The rearrangement joins TRBV10-3 to TRBJ1-1, with D perhaps TRBD1 (6 bases). CDR3 length: 15 amino acids. Trimming stripped 6 bases from V and 3 bases from J, with 17 bases between. The V gene's germline CDR1 is ENHRY and CDR2 SYGVKD. The chain's CDR3 is CAIRGGGAADTEAFF. The CDR3 DNA follows: TGTGCCATCAGGGGAGGGGGAGCGGCGGACACTGAAGCTTTCTTT.

The gene calls are TRBV28 and TRBJ1-2; D perhaps matches TRBD1 (6 bases). CDR3 length: 15 residues. Germline V gene sequence: CDR1 MDHEN, CDR2 SYDVKM. The V end was cut by 5 bases, the J end by 3 bases, with 16 bases between. Written as DNA, the CDR3 is TGTGCCAGCAGTCCCCGGGGCAGGGGAGACTATGGCTACACCTTC. It specifies CASSPRGRGDYGYTF.

This clone occurred a few times. The chain combines TRBV9 with TRBJ1-4; D unclear. CDR1 and CDR2 from the germline V gene are SGDLS and YYNGEE. Trimming took 4 bases from V and 6 from J, leaving 16 bases between them. The CDR3 is made up of 15 amino acids. The CDR3 region is CASSPTGSLDEKLFF. DNA for the CDR3: TGTGCCAGCAGCCCTACCGGGTCTCTAGATGAAAAACTGTTTTTT.

The chain uses TRBV7-2 and TRBJ2-7, with 8 bases fitting TRBD1. Germline V lookup: CDR1 SGHTA, CDR2 FQGNSA. Unmatched junction bases numbered 8, after V lost 3 bases and J lost 7 bases. The CDR3 has 14 amino acids. CDR3 sequence: CASSFDRGLGEQYF. CDR3 in DNA: TGTGCCAGCAGCTTCGACAGGGGATTGGGGGAGCAGTACTTC.

V is TRBV6-5 and J is TRBJ1-2, with 8 nucleotides matching TRBD1. Trimming took 8 bases from V and 8 from J; bases not matched to a gene: 4. The CDR3 covers 11 residues. Germline loops: CDR1 MNHEY, CDR2 SVGAGI. This CDR3 is CASSQGGGYTF. CDR3 in DNA: TGTGCCAGCTCACAGGGGGGCGGCTACACCTTC.

This clone was counted once. V usage is TRBV6-5 and J usage is TRBJ2-2; either TRBD1 or TRBD2 may supply D (6 bases each). V dropped 4 bases and J dropped 2 bases, with 14 bases sitting between them. CDR3 length equals 16 residues. CDR1 MNHEY and CDR2 SVGAGI come from the germline V gene. The CDR3 DNA reads as TGTGCCAGCAGTTGGGGGGCTCAGTTAAACACCGGGGAGCTGTTTTTT. It codes for CASSWGAQLNTGELFF.

V gene TRBV2 combines with J gene TRBJ1-1; 7 bases map to TRBD1. The V segment lost 1 base and the J segment 6 bases; nucleotides outside the gene matches: 11. This CDR3 is 16 amino acids long. Germline V gives CDR1 SNHLY, CDR2 FYNNEI. The CDR3: CASSEERTGPRAEAFF. DNA for the CDR3: TGTGCCAGCAGTGAAGAAAGGACAGGCCCGAGGGCTGAAGCTTTCTTT.

The chain employs TRBV7-2 and TRBJ1-1; 7 bases map to TRBD1. V was pared by 5 bases and J by 1 base, with 4 bases of the junction left unmatched. CDR3 size: 14 residues. Germline CDR1 SGHTA, CDR2 FQGNSA. Written as DNA, the CDR3 is TGTGCCAGCAGCCCCCGGACAGGGAACACTGAAGCTTTCTTT. Residues: CASSPRTGNTEAFF.

J is TRBJ1-6 and V is TRBV7-2, with D tentatively TRBD1 (6 bases). The V end lost 2 bases, the J end lost 10 bases, and 15 bases lay between the germline ends. From germline, CDR1 is SGHTA and CDR2 FQGNSA. The CDR3 sequence is 15 residues long. The CDR3 DNA follows: TGTGCCAGCAGCTTATATTCCAGGGGATCCTCACCCCTCCACTTT. Its protein is CASSLYSRGSSPLHF.

DNA of the CDR3: TGTGCCAGCAGTTACAGGTTACGGAGCGGGGGATCCTACGAGCAGTACTTC. This gives the protein CASSYRLRSGGSYEQYF. The chain has TRBV6-2 or TRBV6-3 and TRBJ2-7; 8 bases map to TRBD2. This CDR3 contains 17 residues. J lost 1 base, V lost 2 bases, and 10 bases had no gene match. From germline, CDR1 is MNHEY and CDR2 SVGEGT.

The CDR3 DNA is TGCGCCAGCAGTGAGTCCACCCGAAACATTCAGTACTTC. As protein: CASSESTRNIQYF. The chain links TRBV10-2 to TRBJ2-4; D gene uncertain. CDR1 is WSHSY, CDR2 SAAADI, per germline. Trimming pared 0 bases from V and 6 bases from J, leaving 6 bases between. The CDR3 spans 13 residues.